The rows below give T cell receptor beta chains drawn from one sample of a study of T cells after yellow fever vaccination. TCRdb redid the calling of the 5' RACE reads with MiXCR, one entry per CDR3 protein. The data show just under 600,000 distinct CDR3 sequences, roughly 13% seen once. Sequencing was performed on PBMCs, taken on the day of the yellow fever booster vaccination. The receptors originated from a man aged 25-40 years who received the YFV17D yellow fever vaccine. CDR3s leave out the opening cysteine and the closing phenylalanine or tryptophan.

cdr3_aa j_call v_call
ASSRRGRANEQF TRBJ2-1 TRBV4-3
ASSFPGQGISETQY TRBJ2-5 TRBV5-4
ASSLKGTGTPWEEQY TRBJ2-7 TRBV7-8
ASSIDGRPTRMNTEAF TRBJ1-1 TRBV19
ASSKAGVSDEQY TRBJ2-7 TRBV5-1
ASSQSLEAGQGDYNEQF TRBJ2-1 TRBV23-1
ATSRAENNEQF TRBJ2-1 TRBV15
ASSLDWVYGYT TRBJ1-2 TRBV7-2
ATLDRGGTDTQY TRBJ2-3 TRBV5-4
ASSNGPPGTYEQY TRBJ2-7 TRBV6-2/TRBV6-3
ASSLLELLSFRQY TRBJ2-3 TRBV7-2
ASSYSGTGIGELF TRBJ2-2 TRBV5-5
ATSRGLAGITGELF TRBJ2-2 TRBV24-1
SARPGGPRETQY TRBJ2-5 TRBV20-1
ASSPDRGDIQY TRBJ2-4 TRBV7-6
ASRQSRGDSHYNEQF TRBJ2-1 TRBV3-1
ASSQRLAGENIQY TRBJ2-4 TRBV4-3
SVLGWTGPGANVLT TRBJ2-6 TRBV29-1
ASSQGLAGGYNEQF TRBJ2-1 TRBV4-1
ASSLEGGTYNEQF TRBJ2-1 TRBV12-3/TRBV12-4
AISDLFKGTGGETQY TRBJ2-5 TRBV10-3
ASSRRTGVGANVLT TRBJ2-6 TRBV11-2
SARTGTGWDTQY TRBJ2-3 TRBV20-1
ASSLRGRPEKLF TRBJ1-4 TRBV12-3/TRBV12-4
ASSLRDISYEQY TRBJ2-7 TRBV7-2
ASSFSRTANEKLF TRBJ1-4 TRBV12-3/TRBV12-4
ASKLSGSPYEQY TRBJ2-7 TRBV7-9
ASTTSFRETQY TRBJ2-5 TRBV6-2/TRBV6-3
ASRPSSGGNNEQF TRBJ2-1 TRBV6-2/TRBV6-3
ASSQDAGLYNEQF TRBJ2-1 TRBV3-1
ASSLGLACNYEQY TRBJ2-7 TRBV11-2
ASSMRRDGIYGYT TRBJ1-2 TRBV7-2
SASLAGPSDEQF TRBJ2-1 TRBV20-1
ASSPWDRRNWDYEQY TRBJ2-7 TRBV18
ASSAPGAGSYEQY TRBJ2-7 TRBV5-4
AISGDRDQPQH TRBJ1-5 TRBV10-3
ASSLQGAREQY TRBJ2-7 TRBV7-8
ASSLFGTQY TRBJ2-5 TRBV27
ASSLGLGPYEQY TRBJ2-7 TRBV7-2
ASRSVGGTGELF TRBJ2-2 TRBV6-5